This T cell receptor (beta chain) is drawn from a study of T cells and Merkel cell carcinoma outcomes. Trimming shortened V by 3 bases and J by 7 bases, and 12 bases separated the two germline ends. Germline lookup yields CDR1 WSHSY and CDR2 SAAADI. The CDR3 is 14 residues long. Method: immunoSEQ multiplex PCR; TCRdb's copy keeps in-frame clones and lacks some. Here the sample spans about 15,000 clones, about four fifths being singletons. Turning to this clone: The antigen is undetermined.

Study conclusions and caveats: Merkel cell carcinoma outcomes were reportedly predicted by repertoire and T-cell density.

This clonotype was sampled from a human donor with Merkel cell carcinoma. The V and J genes are TRBV10-2 and TRBJ1-4; D is possibly TRBD1 (5 bases). The sample consisted of tumor tissue from Merkel cell carcinoma. The CDR3 loop reads CASSDGGMGEKLFF. CDR3 nucleotides: TGCGCCAGCAGTGACGGGGGGATGGGTGAAAAACTGTTTTTT.